This is a list of T cell receptor beta chains from one sample in a study of tumor and adjacent non-tumor tissue in lung cancer. TCRdb reprocessed the multiplex PCR reads via MiXCR and lists one record per CDR3 protein. The table records 200,000 to 250,000 distinct CDR3 sequences, over 55% of them present only once. Sequencing was carried out using lung tumor tissue. The receptors derive from a man aged 60 to 69 with non-small cell lung cancer. Both conserved end residues are part of each CDR3. The order of the fields is D gene, V gene, clone size, J gene, CDR3 protein, CDR3 DNA. The D gene is left open where the match is weak. Not all rows give a size; the values are once, few, many and, for expanded clones, a class.

.	TRBV9	.	TRBJ2-1	CASSVLGQGRNEQFF	TGTGCCAGCAGCGTACTTGGGCAGGGGAGGAATGAGCAGTTCTTC
TRBD1	TRBV20-1	.	TRBJ2-6	CTALHGTGGSGANVLTF	TGCACTGCCTTACATGGGACAGGAGGCTCTGGGGCCAACGTCCTGACTTTC
.	TRBV11-1	.	TRBJ2-5	CANSLGWSQETKYF	TGTGCAAACAGCCTAGGTTGGAGTCAAGAGACCAAGTACTTC
TRBD2	TRBV6-6	few	TRBJ2-1	CASIGRGGTYNEQFF	TGTGCCAGCATCGGGAGGGGGGGGACCTACAATGAGCAGTTCTTC
TRBD2	TRBV29-1	many	TRBJ2-5	CSHLGGETQYF	TGCAGCCATCTCGGGGGGGAGACCCAGTACTTC
TRBD2	TRBV4-3	.	TRBJ2-3	CASSRERSGLGDTQYF	TGCGCCAGCAGCCGAGAAAGGTCCGGACTAGGGGATACGCAGTATTTT
.	TRBV20-1	once	TRBJ2-7	CSPGGGDGQYF	TGCAGCCCAGGGGGGGGGGACGGGCAGTACTTC
TRBD1	TRBV6-1	.	TRBJ2-7	CVSAAQTGMHQQYF	TGTGTCAGCGCGGCCCAGACAGGGATGCATCAGCAGTACTTC
.	TRBV20-1	.	TRBJ1-1	CSARAGRSNTEAFF	TGCAGTGCTAGAGCGGGAAGGTCGAACACTGAAGCTTTCTTT
.	TRBV6-1	once	TRBJ2-5	CASRGGTGTRNRETQYF	TGTGCCAGCAGGGGAGGGACCGGGACACGGAACCGAGAGACCCAGTACTTC
.	TRBV4-3	.	TRBJ1-6	CASSQSQSSYNSSLHF	TGCGCCAGCAGCCAATCACAGAGCTCCTATAATTCATCCCTTCACTTT
.	TRBV11-3	.	TRBJ2-1	CASSLLRLNEQFF	TGTGCCAGCAGCTTACTAAGATTAAATGAGCAGTTCTTC
.	TRBV28	.	TRBJ1-1	CASALYSNTEAFF	TGTGCCAGCGCTCTTTACAGCAACACTGAAGCTTTCTTT
TRBD2	TRBV6-5	.	TRBJ2-2	CASGYSSGGLNTGELFF	TGTGCCAGCGGTTACTCTAGCGGGGGGTTGAACACCGGGGAGCTGTTTTTT
.	TRBV12-3/TRBV12-4	.	TRBJ2-1	CASRPSGEYPEQFF	TGTGCCAGCAGACCCAGCGGAGAATATCCTGAGCAGTTCTTT
TRBD2	TRBV5-4	.	TRBJ2-1	CASSHSGASYNEQFF	TGTGCCAGTAGCCATAGCGGGGCGTCCTACAATGAGCAGTTCTTC
.	TRBV7-9	.	TRBJ1-1	CASSFVFSARGTEAFF	TGTGCCAGCAGCTTTGTATTTTCTGCCCGAGGGACTGAAGCTTTCTTT
.	TRBV11-2	many	TRBJ1-1	CASSTQGDTEAFF	TGTGCCAGCAGCACTCAGGGTGACACTGAAGCTTTCTTT
TRBD1	TRBV5-6	few	TRBJ1-6	CASSGRNSGQGSSPLHF	TGTGCCAGCAGCGGGAGAAATTCGGGACAGGGAAGTTCACCCCTCCACTTT
.	TRBV14	.	TRBJ2-2	CASSLHSGPTGELFF	TGTGCCAGCAGTCTCCATAGCGGACCCACCGGGGAGCTGTTTTTT
TRBD2	TRBV4-2	.	TRBJ2-2	CASSQDTSGNTGKLFF	TGTGCCAGCAGCCAAGATACTAGCGGGAACACCGGGAAGCTGTTTTTT
.	TRBV14	.	TRBJ2-5	CTSSQDRGERETQYF	TGTACCAGCAGCCAAGATCGTGGGGAACGGGAGACCCAGTACTTC
.	TRBV20-1	.	TRBJ2-3	CSARVAALSDTQYF	TGCAGTGCTAGAGTGGCGGCATTATCAGATACGCAGTATTTT
.	TRBV24-1	.	TRBJ2-5	CATSEGSQETQCF	TGTGCCACCAGTGAGGGCAGTCAAGAAACCCAGTGCTTC
.	TRBV11-3	.	TRBJ2-5	CANSLDHRETQYF	TGTGCCAACAGCTTAGATCATAGGGAGACCCAGTACTTC
.	TRBV4-3	.	TRBJ2-3	CASSPGPGEDTQYF	TGCGCCAGCAGCCCAGGACCGGGGGAAGATACGCAGTATTTT
.	TRBV6-1	few	TRBJ1-6	CASSEVVYNSPLHF	TGTGCCAGCAGTGAAGTAGTATATAATTCACCCCTCCACTTT